Listed here are 16 T cell receptor beta chains from one sample, sequenced in a study of blood T cell repertoires in COVID-19 (dated by TCRdb to about 2020). Libraries were built with the immunoSEQ multiplex PCR assay. TCRdb mirrors the immuneACCESS table, restricted to in-frame sequences. Some clones are absent from its copies; in checked studies, under half trace to an unresolved V gene, and the reason for the others is unknown. The sample table holds over 200,000 clones, of which about 90% were seen once. Of the sample, 0.7% to 0.85% falls within the top ten clones. Sequences were obtained from peripheral blood. The source of these receptors is a man aged 60 to 69 with COVID-19, enrolled during active disease.

This clone was found a few times. The chain uses TRBV5-6 and TRBJ2-7; D is perhaps TRBD2 (5 bases). The CDR3 contains 13 residues. The germline gives CDR1 SGHDT, CDR2 YYEEEE. Trimming took off 6 bases at V and 6 bases at J, with 16 bases between the two ends. CDR3 residues: CASMQLVMREQYF. CDR3 coding DNA: TGTGCCAGCATGCAACTAGTTATGCGCGAGCAGTACTTC.

This chain links TRBV5-4 with TRBJ2-3; 16 bases align to TRBD2. Losses at the gene ends were 3 bases for V and 1 base for J; bases not matched to a gene: 5. CDR1 SGHNT and CDR2 YYREEE come from the germline V gene (reference sequence). The CDR3 sequence is 18 residues long. The CDR3 coding sequence is TGTGCCAGCAGCTCGGGACTAGCGGGGGGGTACGGCACAGATACGCAGTATTTT. It yields the protein CASSSGLAGGYGTDTQYF.

This clone has more than one count but fewer than ten. This chain joins TRBV7-9 and TRBJ2-1, with 10 bases identical to TRBD2. Germline V gene sequence: CDR1 SEHNR, CDR2 FQNEAQ (reference sequence). This CDR3 is 15 amino acids long. The V and J ends lost 4 bases and 5 bases, in that order; junction bases with no gene match: 5. This CDR3 is CASSSLAGAHNEQFF. CDR3 bases: TGTGCCAGCAGCTCTCTAGCGGGGGCCCACAATGAGCAGTTCTTC.

The chain recombines TRBV7-2 with TRBJ2-2, with 7 positions matching TRBD2. Germline V lookup: CDR1 SGHTA, CDR2 FQGNSA. The CDR3 is 16 amino acids. V was pared by 1 base and J by 5 bases, with 7 bases of the junction left unmatched. DNA of the CDR3: TGTGCCAGCAGCTTAGTGGGAGGGGACTGGACCGGGGAGCTGTTTTTT. It yields the protein CASSLVGGDWTGELFF.

In DNA, the CDR3 is TGTGCCAGCAGCTTAGTGGAGGGACAGGGGATGGATGAGCAGTTCTTC. Amino acids: CASSLVEGQGMDEQFF. The chain uses TRBV7-2 and TRBJ2-1; TRBD1 aligns across 10 bases. The CDR3 length is 16 residues. In germline, CDR1 is SGHTA, CDR2 FQGNSA. The junction had 8 bases not matched to a gene; V was cut back by 1 base and J by 8 bases.

The chain has TRBV30 and TRBJ1-1; D remains unclear. Germline-derived CDR1 and CDR2 are GTSNPN and SVGIG (reference sequence). The CDR3 contains 11 residues. Trimming stripped 4 bases from V and 8 bases from J, with 11 bases between. The DNA for the CDR3 is TGTGCCTGGAACGGGGTGGCGGAAGCTTTCTTT. Its protein product is CAWNGVAEAFF. Complete variable domain (other parts from reference TRBV30 and TRBJ1-1): SQTIHQWPATLVQPVGSPLSLECTVEGTSNPNLYWYRQAAGRGLQLLFYSVGIGQISSEVPQNLSASRPQDRQFILSSKKLLLSDSGFYLCAWNGVAEAFFGQGTRLTVV.

This chain joins TRBV10-3 and TRBJ2-4; D possibly corresponds to TRBD2 (7 bases). Germline-derived CDR1 and CDR2 are ENHRY and SYGVKD. The CDR3 contains 15 residues. V lost 6 bases and J 7 bases, leaving 19 bases between the germline ends. The CDR3, as DNA: TGTGCCATCAGCCCACAGGGAGGGGGTAGTAACATTCAGTACTTC. Translated: CAISPQGGGSNIQYF.

V usage is TRBV19 and J usage is TRBJ1-5; D not certain. V was clipped by 1 base and J by 6 bases, with 7 bases between them. The CDR3 is 13 amino acids. Germline V gene lookup returns CDR1 LNHDA and CDR2 SQIVND (reference sequence). Here the CDR3 reads CASSIGSGQPQHF. In DNA form, the CDR3 reads TGTGCCAGTAGTATAGGAAGCGGTCAGCCCCAGCATTTT.

The chain joins TRBV3-1 (or the pseudogene TRBV3-2) to TRBJ1-1; no reliable D call. Trimming pared 8 bases from V and 0 bases from J, leaving 13 bases between. The CDR3 contains 14 residues. Germline V gives CDR1 LGHDT, CDR2 YNNKEL (reference sequence). In DNA form, the CDR3 reads TGTGCCAGCGAAGACAAGATGATGAACACTGAAGCTTTCTTT. It codes for CASEDKMMNTEAFF.

The rearrangement links TRBV28 to TRBJ1-5; the D gene is possibly TRBD1 (5 bases). CDR3 length: 17 amino acids. Germline assignment: CDR1 MDHEN and CDR2 SYDVKM. Trimming pared 3 bases from V and 9 bases from J, leaving 24 bases between. This chain's CDR3 is CASSLGQGGGPQRPQHF. CDR3 sequence (DNA): TGTGCCAGCAGTTTGGGGCAGGGCGGGGGTCCCCAGAGGCCCCAGCATTTT.

The V and J genes are TRBV29-1 and TRBJ2-3, with TRBD2 matching over 10 bases. The CDR3 length is 15 residues. The trim removed 2 bases at V and 2 bases at J, leaving 4 bases unmatched. CDR1 and CDR2 from the germline V gene are SQVTM and ANQGSEA. The CDR3 here is CSVERTSGYTDTQYF. In nucleotides, the CDR3 is TGCAGCGTTGAAAGGACTAGCGGATACACAGATACGCAGTATTTT.

V usage is TRBV6-2 or TRBV6-3 and J usage is TRBJ1-4; 8 bases match TRBD1. The trim removed 5 bases at V and 8 bases at J, leaving 16 bases unmatched. CDR1 MNHEY and CDR2 SVGEGT come from the germline V gene. The length of the CDR3 is 17 residues. This chain's CDR3 is CASSPGTGGSFAEKLFF. Written as DNA, the CDR3 is TGTGCCAGCAGTCCCGGGACAGGCGGATCTTTTGCCGAAAAACTGTTTTTT.

This chain joins TRBV19 and TRBJ2-7, with unresolved D. Germline CDR1 reads LNHDA; CDR2 reads SQIVND (reference sequence). The CDR3 runs to 16 residues. V shed 3 bases and J shed 6 bases, with 21 bases lying between them. The CDR3 loop is CASSMGPSTSAGEQYF. CDR3 bases: TGTGCCAGTAGTATGGGCCCGAGCACATCGGCCGGCGAGCAGTACTTC.

The chain has TRBV4-1 and TRBJ2-7, with D possibly being TRBD1 (6 bases). V dropped 4 bases and J dropped 2 bases, with 15 bases sitting between them. CDR1 is MGHRA and CDR2 is YSYEKL in the germline V gene. CDR3 length: 15 residues. As DNA, the CDR3 is TGCGCCAGCAGCCCCTCCGGGACAACGACCTACGAGCAGTACTTC. This codes for CASSPSGTTTYEQYF.

As to this clone: Other DNA sequences in this specimen translate into the identical CDR3. The V gene is TRBV6-5, the J gene TRBJ1-5, with TRBD1 identical over 7 bases. The CDR3 has 14 residues. J was trimmed by 2 bases and V by 4 bases; bases with no gene match: 2. CDR1 MNHEY and CDR2 SVGAGI come from the germline V gene. In DNA form, the CDR3 reads TGTGCCAGCAGTTCAGGGACAGGCAATCAGCCCCAGCATTTT. Translation gives CASSSGTGNQPQHF.

The chain uses TRBV12-2 and TRBJ1-4; the DNA was not compared with TRBD1, the D call given in the table. TRBV12-2 counts as a pseudogene. The CDR3 is 14 residues long. As DNA, the CDR3 is TGTGCAAGTCGCCGGGGACAGCTTAATGAAAAACTGTTTTTT. This encodes CASRRGQLNEKLFF.